These 2 T cell receptor beta chains came from one sample sequenced in a study of blood T cell repertoires in COVID-19 (TCRdb year 2020). The method was the immunoSEQ multiplex PCR assay. TCRdb took over this immuneACCESS table, retaining in-frame rearrangements with V and J assigned. Such tables are incomplete; in checked studies, under half of the missing clones stem from an unresolved V gene, and the remainder is unexplained. Present in this sample are approximately 150,000 clones, 84% of which were seen just once. In total, the top ten clones hold 11% of the sample. Sequencing was performed on peripheral blood. The receptors shown here come from a man in his sixties or seventies with active or convalescent COVID-19.

This rearrangement joins TRBV10-3 to TRBJ2-5, with D unclear. This CDR3 is built from 12 residues. V was cut by 2 bases and J by 10 bases, with 11 bases left in between. CDR1 is ENHRY, CDR2 SYGVKD, per germline. CDR3 sequence: CAISERSLDQYF. CDR3 in DNA: TGTGCCATCAGTGAGCGGTCCCTTGACCAGTACTTC.

This clone was detected only once. The J gene is TRBJ1-5, the V gene TRBV7-2; D may be TRBD1 (6 bases). CDR1 is SGHTA and CDR2 is FQGNSA in the germline V gene. This CDR3 is built from 17 residues. With 2 bases removed from V and 6 bases from J, the gap between germline ends came to 20 bases. The CDR3 is CASSLSKVQGVSQPQHF. The CDR3 DNA sequence: TGTGCCAGCAGCTTATCAAAGGTACAGGGAGTCAGTCAGCCCCAGCATTTT.